What follows describes a single TCR beta chain. The data originate from a study of OX40 agonist ivuxolimab in advanced cancers. About the research overall: The diagnoses of dose-escalation patients were hepatocellular carcinoma, melanoma, renal cell or head and neck cancer.

People who had autoimmune disease history or systemic immunosuppression were excluded. CDR3 size: 18 residues. Germline-derived CDR1 and CDR2 are SGHVS and FNYEAQ. The ends were cut back, 5 bases at V and 4 bases at J, with 26 bases in the middle. Method: immunoSEQ multiplex PCR; TCRdb's copy keeps in-frame clones and lacks some. The sample shows around 64,000 clones, 91% of them seen only once. The chain recombines TRBV7-6 with TRBJ1-2; maybe TRBD1 (5 bases). Sequences were derived from CD4+ or CD8+ T cells sorted from blood, sampled in a trial of the OX40 agonist ivuxolimab. The source is an adult with an advanced solid tumor such as melanoma, head and neck, liver or kidney cancer. CDR3 amino acids: CASSEKGQGHTSTYGYTF. The CDR3 DNA reads TGTGCCAGCAGCGAGAAGGGCCAGGGCCATACCTCTACCTATGGCTACACCTTC.